Only a few counts were recorded for the clone carrying this TCR beta chain. From germline, CDR1 is SGHNT and CDR2 YENEEA. V dropped 3 bases and J dropped 11 bases, with 17 bases sitting between them. The CDR3 length is 14 residues. TCRdb's table, derived via immunoSEQ multiplex PCR, lists solely in-frame clones and lacks some. This sample has about 150,000 clones, with approximately 90% found just once. These data come from a study of blood T cell repertoires in COVID-19. This clonotype was sampled from a human donor in a cohort sampled during active COVID-19. This chain joins TRBV11-3 and TRBJ2-1; D may be TRBD2 (5 bases). Specimen: peripheral blood. The CDR3 nucleotides are TGTGCCAGCAGCTTGGGTGTGGAAGCGGTTAAGCAGTTCTTC. Amino acid sequence: CASSLGVEAVKQFF.